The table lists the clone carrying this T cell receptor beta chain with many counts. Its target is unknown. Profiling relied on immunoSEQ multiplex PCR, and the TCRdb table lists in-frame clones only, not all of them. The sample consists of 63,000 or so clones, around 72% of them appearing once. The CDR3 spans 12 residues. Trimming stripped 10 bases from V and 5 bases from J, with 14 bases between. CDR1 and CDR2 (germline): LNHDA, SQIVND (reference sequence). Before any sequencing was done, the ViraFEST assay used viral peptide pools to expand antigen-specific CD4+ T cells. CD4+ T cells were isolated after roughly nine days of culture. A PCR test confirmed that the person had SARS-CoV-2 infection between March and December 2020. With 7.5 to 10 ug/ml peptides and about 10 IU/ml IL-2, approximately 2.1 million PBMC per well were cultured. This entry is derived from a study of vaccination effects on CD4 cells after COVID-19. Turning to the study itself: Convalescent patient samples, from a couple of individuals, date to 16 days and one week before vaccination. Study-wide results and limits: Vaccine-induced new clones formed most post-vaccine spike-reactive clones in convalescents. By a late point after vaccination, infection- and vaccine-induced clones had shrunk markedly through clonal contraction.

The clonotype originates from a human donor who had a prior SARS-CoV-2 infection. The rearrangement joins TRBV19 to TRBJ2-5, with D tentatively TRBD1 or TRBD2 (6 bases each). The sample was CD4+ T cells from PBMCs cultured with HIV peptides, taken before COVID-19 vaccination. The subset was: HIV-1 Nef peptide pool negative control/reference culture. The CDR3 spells CATRQAGETQYF. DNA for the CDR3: TGTGCCACCCGACAGGCGGGGGAGACCCAGTACTTC.